The entry that follows covers one T cell receptor beta chain sequence. The sample holds one count of this clone. Its antigen remains undetermined. Per-base quality was not reported, and no clone a single base away is much larger than it. Patients with a history of autoimmune disease or receiving systemic immunosuppression were excluded from the trial. Peripheral blood for TCR sequencing was collected from all dose cohorts at baseline, on cycle 4 day 1, and on cycle 7 day 1. The samples were drawn from a first-in-human, open-label, multicenter phase I dose-escalation trial of ivuxolimab. The trial enrolled adults with locally advanced or metastatic head and neck squamous cell, hepatocellular, melanoma or renal cell carcinoma. Before TCR sequencing, CD4+ T cells and CD8+ T cells were sorted from peripheral blood as separate populations. For sequencing of the TCRbeta CDR3 region, genomic DNA was extracted from the sorted cells. TCRbeta CDR3 regions were sequenced using the immunoSEQ Assay. Not all clones reach the TCRdb copy of this immuneACCESS table, which keeps in-frame sequences only. Checked studies attribute under half of the gap to unresolved V genes and leave the rest unexplained. In all, the sample holds 50,000 to 70,000 clones, and about 90% of those were seen once. 0.37% of the sample lies in the top ten.

This record comes from a study of OX40 agonist ivuxolimab in advanced cancers. Background for the entire study: Ivuxolimab was an agonistic, fully human IgG2 monoclonal antibody directed against OX40 (CD134), a costimulatory receptor. The paper describes the monotherapy dose-escalation part (N of about 57 patients) of the phase I trial of ivuxolimab. Intravenous ivuxolimab was administered to patients every 2 weeks at six dose levels: 0.01, 0.1, 0.3, 1.5, 3 and 10 mg/kg. Peripheral TCRbeta sequencing aimed to test whether ivuxolimab altered TCR sequence diversity and caused clonal T-cell expansion. Among the roughly 50 dose-escalation patients, around 19 had hepatocellular carcinoma, about 15 melanoma, 9 renal cell carcinoma and 9 head and neck cancer. Partial responses were achieved by three dose-escalation patients, of whom one had hepatocellular carcinoma and two had cutaneous melanoma. Prior anti-PD-1, anti-PD-L1 or anti-CTLA-4 therapy was permitted, and approximately 42% of dose-escalation patients had received checkpoint inhibitors. The dose-escalation cohort was almost 85% male with a mean age of approximately 60 years, ranging from roughly 20 to 80.

Points the paper makes about the study in general: Low levels of normalized T-cell clonal expansion were also shown by some nonresponding patients. In the 0.1-3.0 mg/kg groups, partial responders had among the lowest normalized peripheral clonal expansion, particularly in CD8+ T cells. After ivuxolimab, more expanded clones were found on average in CD8+ T cells than in CD4+ T cells. Antigen specificity was not determined for the clonally expanded peripheral T cells. At doses of 0.1 to 3.0 mg/kg, clonal expansion of both CD4+ and CD8+ T cells in blood was seen between baseline and week 6.

Source: CD4+ or CD8+ T cells sorted from blood, taken in a trial of the OX40 agonist ivuxolimab. This TCR was sampled from an adult with an advanced solid tumor such as melanoma, head and neck, liver or kidney cancer.

Read as DNA, the sequence is TGTGCCAGCAGCCCCGCCATAGGGGACACTGAAGCTTTCTTT. The translation is CASSPAIGDTEAFF. The sequence links TRBV5-4 to TRBJ1-1, with a weak D call of TRBD1 (5 bases match). CDR1 and CDR2, per the germline V gene (reference sequence), are SGHNT and YYREEE. The junction carries 13 bases between V and J, which are trimmed by 4 bases and 3 bases respectively. The CDR3 goes from the cysteine to the phenylalanine over 14 residues. The DNA shown is the 42-base CDR3, in frame from base 1.